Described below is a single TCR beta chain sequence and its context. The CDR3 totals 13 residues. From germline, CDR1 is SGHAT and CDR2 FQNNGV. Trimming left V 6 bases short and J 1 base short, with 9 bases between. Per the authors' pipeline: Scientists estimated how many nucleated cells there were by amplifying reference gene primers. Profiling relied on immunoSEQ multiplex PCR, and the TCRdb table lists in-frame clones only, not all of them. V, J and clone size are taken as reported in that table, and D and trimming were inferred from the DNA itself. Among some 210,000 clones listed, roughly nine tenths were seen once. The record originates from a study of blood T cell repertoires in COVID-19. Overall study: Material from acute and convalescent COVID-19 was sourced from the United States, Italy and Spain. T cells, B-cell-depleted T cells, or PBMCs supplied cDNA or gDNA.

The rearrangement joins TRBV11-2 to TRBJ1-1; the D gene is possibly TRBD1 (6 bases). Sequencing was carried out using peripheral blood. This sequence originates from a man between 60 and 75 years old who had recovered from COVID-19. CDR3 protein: CASRLGQNTEAFF. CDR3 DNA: TGTGCCAGCAGATTGGGACAGAACACTGAAGCTTTCTTT.